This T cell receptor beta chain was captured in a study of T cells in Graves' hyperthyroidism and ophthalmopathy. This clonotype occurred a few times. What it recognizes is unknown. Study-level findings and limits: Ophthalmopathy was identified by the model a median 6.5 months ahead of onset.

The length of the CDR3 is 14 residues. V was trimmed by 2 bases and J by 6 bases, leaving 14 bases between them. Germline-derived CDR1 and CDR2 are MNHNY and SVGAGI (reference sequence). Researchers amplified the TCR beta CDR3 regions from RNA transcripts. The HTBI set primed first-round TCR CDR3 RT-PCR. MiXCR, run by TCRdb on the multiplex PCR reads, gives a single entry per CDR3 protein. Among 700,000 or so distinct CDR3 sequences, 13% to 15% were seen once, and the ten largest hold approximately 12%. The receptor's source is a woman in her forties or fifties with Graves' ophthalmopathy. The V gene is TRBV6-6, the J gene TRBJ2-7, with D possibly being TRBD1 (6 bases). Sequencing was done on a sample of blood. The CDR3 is CASSYPRQGSEQYF. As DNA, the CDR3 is TGTGCCAGCAGTTACCCCCGGCAGGGGAGCGAGCAGTACTTC.